These 20 T cell receptor beta chains were sequenced from one sample in a study of tumor-infiltrating lymphocytes in primary liver carcinoma. A constant-region primer primed TCR beta cDNA synthesis from about 0.55 ug of total RNA. Three nested multiplex PCR rounds, a slightly modified ARM-PCR, produced the libraries for TCR beta. Researchers ran the first two PCR rounds for roughly 11 cycles each with TRBV1-TRBV30 forward primers and a C-beta reverse primer. TCRdb reprocessed the multiplex PCR reads with MiXCR, giving one entry per CDR3 protein. Here the sample spans 95,000 to 150,000 distinct CDR3 sequences, around 60% being singletons. Without any cell sorting, about 20-31 mg of bulk tissue yielded co-extracted RNA and DNA. Sequencing was performed on liver tumor tissue from sampling region 1. As to subset: tumor region T1, superior pole. All receptors derive from a woman in her sixties with primary liver carcinoma and hepatitis B virus infection.

On this clonotype: Being one base from a much bigger clone, this may be a read error. The J gene is TRBJ1-2, the V gene TRBV28; D gene ambiguous. This CDR3 has 12 residues. Per the germline V gene, CDR1 is MDHEN and CDR2 is SYDVKM. As DNA, the CDR3 is TGTGCCAGCAGTTTTTTGGGCTATGGCTACGCCTTC. Translating gives CASSFLGYGYAF.

This clonotype was recorded once. A read error may explain this, as a much larger clone is one base away. V is TRBV6-1 and J is TRBJ1-5; maybe TRBD1 (6 bases). The CDR3 is 20 amino acids. CDR1 is MNHNS and CDR2 is SASEGT in the germline V gene. CDR3 residues: CAITPLVSSGAASRNHPQHF. Here the CDR3 DNA reads TGTGCCATCACGCCCCTCGTATCCTCAGGGGCCGCATCACGCAATCATCCCCAGCATTTT.

The sample holds a few counts of this clonotype. This chain links TRBV7-9 with TRBJ1-1; D gene uncertain. This CDR3 comprises 13 residues. V lost 2 bases, J lost 4 bases, and 8 bases lay in between. CDR1 and CDR2 (germline): SEHNR, FQNEAQ (reference sequence). The chain's CDR3 is CASSLWGSTEAFF. In nucleotides, the CDR3 is TGTGCCAGCAGCTTATGGGGTAGCACTGAAGCTTTCTTT.

This clonotype has only a few counts. The chain couples TRBV5-4 to TRBJ2-6, with D maybe TRBD1 (6 bases). The CDR3 has 15 amino acids. Germline V CDR1 and CDR2: SGHNT, YYREEE (reference sequence). Trimming removed 5 bases at V and 2 bases at J, with 11 bases between. CDR3 DNA sequence: TGTGCCAGCAGAATGAACAGGGCTGGGGCCAACGTCCTGACTTTC. It specifies CASRMNRAGANVLTF.

At least ten counts were recorded for this clonotype. It may be a read error: a sequence one base away is much more abundant. This rearrangement joins TRBV11-2 to TRBJ1-2, with D tentatively TRBD1 (6 bases). This CDR3 is 15 amino acids long. CDR1 is SGHAT and CDR2 is FQNNGV in the germline V gene. CDR3 DNA sequence: TGTGCCAGCAGCTTGGATACGACAGGAATCTATGGCTACGCCTTC. This sequence encodes CASSLDTTGIYGYAF.

In its sample, this clonotype was seen a few times. The rearrangement links TRBV5-5 to TRBJ1-3; a possible D gene is TRBD1 (6 bases). This CDR3 is 14 amino acids long. Germline CDR1 reads SGHKS; CDR2 reads YYEKEE (reference sequence). The V end lost 4 bases, the J end lost 5 bases, and 13 bases lay between the germline ends. The CDR3 DNA is TGTGCCAGCAGCGAGCGGACAGAAAGAAACACCATATATTTT. Translating it yields CASSERTERNTIYF.

The chain joins TRBV7-9 to TRBJ2-7, with D possibly called TRBD1 or TRBD2 (7 bases each). Per the germline V gene, CDR1 is SEHNR and CDR2 is FQNEAQ (reference sequence). Trimming took off 3 bases at V and 4 bases at J, with 13 bases between the two ends. The CDR3 is 14 amino acids. CDR3: CASSFSRGGYEQYF. CDR3 DNA: TGTGCCAGCAGCTTTTCCAGGGGGGGATACGAGCAGTACTTC.

Details on this clonotype: Without the conserved terminal phenylalanine or tryptophan, this CDR3 likely stems from a read error. The V call is TRBV11-2, the J call TRBJ2-3; no firm D call. The length of the CDR3 is 15 residues. Germline V lookup: CDR1 SGHAT, CDR2 FQNNGV. With 4 bases removed from V and 2 bases from J, the gap between germline ends came to 13 bases. The CDR3, as DNA: TGTGCCAGCAGCTCTACGGCCCAAAACACAGATACGCAGTATTCT. Encoded protein: CASSSTAQNTDTQYS.

As concerns this clonotype: It may be a read error: a sequence one base away is much more abundant. The genes are TRBV6-5 and TRBJ1-1; 9 bases fit TRBD1. The CDR3 runs to 13 residues. Germline V gene data show CDR1 as MNHEY and CDR2 as SVGAGI. In nucleotides, the CDR3 is TGTTCCACGAACGACAGGGGGTTCGCTGAAGCTTTCTTT. The encoded protein is CSTNDRGFAEAFF.

CDR3 DNA: TGTGCCAGCAGCCCCGGGGGTCCGGATACGCAGTATTTT. This encodes CASSPGGPDTQYF. The chain combines TRBV28 with TRBJ2-3, with D maybe TRBD2 (6 bases). Trimming shortened V by 6 bases and J by 6 bases, and 13 bases separated the two germline ends. Germline V gene sequence: CDR1 MDHEN, CDR2 SYDVKM. The CDR3 is made up of 13 amino acids.

This rearrangement joins TRBV19 to TRBJ2-1; 12 bases match TRBD2. The germline CDR1 and CDR2 sequences are LNHDA and SQIVND (reference sequence). The junction had 4 bases not matched to a gene; V was cut back by 3 bases and J by 7 bases. CDR3 length: 15 amino acids. The CDR3 DNA reads TGTGCCAGTAGTATTCTAGCGGGAGGGCGGAATGAGCAGTTCTTC. Translated: CASSILAGGRNEQFF.

This clonotype was observed many times. This chain connects TRBV28 to TRBJ2-5; D is ambiguous. V gave up 1 base and J gave up 5 bases, with 8 bases separating them. The CDR3 totals 13 residues. Germline CDR1 and CDR2: MDHEN and SYDVKM. Here the CDR3 DNA reads TGTGCCAGCAGTTTATCCGGTGTTGAGACCCAGTACTTC. Its protein is CASSLSGVETQYF. The full variable domain, in which reference TRBV28 and TRBJ2-5 provide the parts outside the CDR3, is DVKVTQSSRYLVKRTGEKVFLECVQDMDHENMFWYRQDPGLGLRLIYFSYDVKMKEKGDIPEGYSVSREKKERFSLILESASTNQTSMYLCASSLSGVETQYFGPGTRLLVL.

As concerns this clonotype: This may be a read error, as it is one base from a much larger clone. The genes are TRBV6-5 and TRBJ1-2; TRBD1 aligns across 11 bases. This CDR3 has 16 amino acids. The germline V gene encodes CDR1 MNHEY and CDR2 SVGAGI. CDR3 in amino acids: CTSSYLRTGGHYGYTF. The CDR3 nucleotides are TGTACCAGCAGTTACCTACGGACAGGGGGCCACTATGGCTACACCTTC.

The rearrangement links TRBV5-1 to TRBJ2-7; D remains unclear. V shed 4 bases and J shed 3 bases, with 11 bases lying between them. The CDR3 runs to 13 residues. CDR1 is SGHRS, CDR2 YFSETQ, per germline. CDR3 in DNA: TGCGCCAGCAGCCCCAGCACTGGCTACGAGCAGTACTTC. Encoded protein: CASSPSTGYEQYF.

This clonotype showed up just a few times. A junction end diverges from the germline sequence, so it may reflect a read error. V gene TRBV11-2 combines with J gene TRBJ2-3; TRBD2 aligns across 10 bases. The CDR3 sequence is 16 residues long. Germline V gives CDR1 SGHAT, CDR2 FQNNGV. This CDR3 reads CASSPSFSGRADMQYF. DNA of the CDR3: TGTGCCAGTAGCCCCAGTTTCAGCGGGAGGGCCGATATGCAGTATTTT. Variable domain in full (rest from reference TRBV11-2 and TRBJ2-3): EAGVAQSPRYKIIEKRQSVAFWCNPISGHATLYWYQQILGQGPKLLIQFQNNGVVDDSQLPKDRFSAERLKGVDSTLKIQPAKLEDSAVYLCASSPSFSGRADMQYFGPGTRLTVL.

This clonotype was observed many times. The rearrangement joins TRBV5-6 to TRBJ2-7; TRBD2 might be the D (6 bases). The CDR3 runs 15 residues. Germline CDR1 reads SGHDT; CDR2 reads YYEEEE. Trimming pared 0 bases from V and 3 bases from J, leaving 13 bases between. The CDR3 DNA sequence: TGTGCCAGCAGCTTGGGGATGGGGGGAAGCTACGAGCAGTACTTC. It yields the protein CASSLGMGGSYEQYF.

For this clonotype: A much more abundant neighbour one base away suggests this may be a read error. The CDR3 protein is CASSYSIGRSTDTQYF. The CDR3 nucleotides are TGTGCCAGCAGTTACTCGATTGGACGGAGCACAGATACGCAGTATTTT. This chain uses TRBV6-9 with TRBJ2-3; D is uncertain. The length of the CDR3 is 16 residues. CDR1 and CDR2 from the germline V gene are MNHGY and SVAAGI. Trimming took 3 bases from V and 0 from J, leaving 13 bases between them.

This clonotype was found a few times. The chain links TRBV20-1 to TRBJ2-1, with 15 bases lining up with TRBD2. Looked up from germline, CDR1 is DFQATT and CDR2 is SNEGSKA (reference sequence). After removal of 6 bases from V and 8 bases from J, the junction contained 11 bases not matched to a gene. The CDR3 covers 16 residues. CDR3 loop: CSADGVGLAGGDEQFF. The CDR3, as DNA: TGCAGTGCCGACGGGGTCGGACTAGCGGGAGGGGATGAGCAGTTCTTC.

At least ten counts were recorded for this clonotype. The chain is built from TRBV29-1 and TRBJ2-7; 7 bases agree with TRBD1. Trimming cost V 4 bases and J 3 bases; bases outside gene matches: 6. The CDR3 spans 13 residues. Germline lookup yields CDR1 SQVTM and CDR2 ANQGSEA. The CDR3 DNA follows: TGCAGCGTTGGGAACAGGGGCGGCTACGAGCAGTACTTC. This translates into CSVGNRGGYEQYF.

Turning to this clonotype: An end of the junction does not agree with germline; a read error may underlie this. This chain uses TRBV20-1 with TRBJ2-2, with a tentative D call TRBD2 (6 bases). CDR3 size: 14 residues. Germline values: CDR1 DFQATT, CDR2 SNEGSKA (reference sequence). Written as DNA, the CDR3 is TGCAGTGCTAGAGTCGGCGGGAACACCGAGGAGCTGTTGTTT. Translating it yields CSARVGGNTEELLF.